This TCR beta chain came from a study of T-cell reconstitution after alpha-beta-depleted transplantation in children (dated by TCRdb to 2016 to 2017). Broadly, across the study: Using TCR repertoire profiling, the study quantitatively followed how T-cell immune reconstitution unfolded in children after TCRalphabeta/CD19-depleted allogeneic hematopoietic cell transplantation.

In the paper's terms, the treatment or condition label means: allogeneic hematopoietic cell transplantation with graft depleted of TCRalphabeta T cells and CD19 B cells. TCRalphabeta/CD19-depleted allogeneic hematopoietic cell grafts were given to the transplant recipients, all of whom were children. The library was obtained by PCR. Sequencing was carried out with an Illumina HiSeq 2500. TCR library preparation used molecular barcoding, with unique molecular identifiers applied to normalize quantification of the TCRbeta repertoire. TCRdb redid the processing of the public reads, applying fastp at Q25 and MiXCR, and retained in-frame beta chains. Duplicate CDR3 protein sequences are folded into a single record with the most common DNA and genes. The sample table shows around 190,000 distinct CDR3 sequences, and 6.6% are seen once. The ten biggest clones cover 5.5% of the sample. Points the paper makes about the study in general: The high TCRbeta diversity at day 60 in some patients was ascribed to recipient T cells and intrathymic progenitors that had survived conditioning. About two months after transplant, the apparently early recovery of alphabetaT-cell counts reportedly depended on just several hundred clones that had expanded rapidly and came from non-depleted graft cells. Hyperexpanded clone frequencies declined over subsequent months; after one year, T-cell counts and TCRbeta diversity were mostly attributed to newly produced T cells.

This clonotype came up a few times. Its antigen has not been determined. Base qualities are not recorded, but no much larger clone differs from it by a single base. Reading from cysteine to phenylalanine, the CDR3 counts 14 amino acids. The entry retains the CDR3 DNA only, 42 bases that are in frame from base 1. The germline V gene (reference sequence) specifies SEHNR as CDR1 and FQNEAQ as CDR2. The V and J ends are trimmed by 5 bases and 11 bases, leaving 16 bases between them. This TCR was sampled from a boy between 2 and 10 years old with acute lymphoblastic leukemia, due to receive a stem cell transplant. The chain was built from TRBV7-9 and TRBJ1-6; a confident D gene designation cannot be given. This material consisted of PBMCs, taken before TCRalphabeta/CD19-depleted stem cell transplant. The nucleotide sequence is TGTGCCAGCAGCCCAGGAACTAGAGAGCCACCCCTCCACTTT. The translation is CASSPGTREPPLHF.